The 27 T cell receptor beta chains listed next were all sequenced from one sample in a study of blood T cells in healthy people across ages. A J-beta primer mix and a sample-barcoded 5' primer were used in a second PCR of roughly 6 to 11 cycles. TCRdb itself ran the 5' RACE reads through MiXCR, one entry per CDR3 protein. Found here are approximately 1.5 million distinct CDR3 sequences, approximately 43% of them singletons; the top ten hold over 3.5%. The sequencing sample was made of blood. Every receptor here comes from a woman under 30 in good health.

This clonotype was seen more than once but under ten times. This chain joins TRBV28 and TRBJ1-2, with 9 bases identical to TRBD1. Trimming removed 3 bases from V and 4 bases from J; junction bases left unmatched: 3. CDR1 and CDR2 from the germline V gene are MDHEN and SYDVKM. This CDR3 comprises 14 residues. The CDR3 nucleotides are TGTGCCAGCAGTTTCCACAGGGGGCCCTATGGCTACACCTTC. It specifies CASSFHRGPYGYTF.

The sample holds a few counts of this clonotype. The gene calls are TRBV27 and TRBJ2-7, with D unresolved. V was trimmed by 6 bases and J by 2 bases, leaving 11 bases between them. Germline lookup yields CDR1 MNHEY and CDR2 SMNVEV (reference sequence). CDR3 length: 13 residues. The CDR3 bases are TGTGCCAGCAGCGGGCCCGCCCCCTACGAGCAGTACTTC. Translation: CASSGPAPYEQYF.

This clonotype was seen more than once but under ten times. The gene calls are TRBV29-1 and TRBJ1-2; 7 bases match TRBD1. V shed 4 bases and J 5 bases; nucleotides not matched to a gene: 7. Looked up from germline, CDR1 is SQVTM and CDR2 is ANQGSEA. This CDR3 contains 13 residues. The CDR3 spells CSVALGGAYGYTF. CDR3 DNA sequence: TGCAGCGTTGCTTTAGGGGGCGCTTATGGCTACACCTTC.

A single count supports this clonotype. The chain links TRBV7-2 to TRBJ2-7; D is unresolved. V was trimmed by 5 bases and J by 2 bases, leaving 10 bases between them. The CDR3 loop spans 13 amino acids. The germline V gene has CDR1 SGHTA and CDR2 FQGNSA. The CDR3, as DNA: TGTGCCAGCAGCGTATATAGACCCTACGAGCAGTACTTC. Its protein product is CASSVYRPYEQYF.

This clonotype was detected a few times. The chain joins TRBV7-9 to TRBJ1-6; D not resolved. The CDR3 loop spans 13 amino acids. Between the trimmed V and J ends, which lost 5 bases and 10 bases, there was a span of 12 bases. From germline, CDR1 is SEHNR and CDR2 FQNEAQ (reference sequence). The CDR3 nucleotides are TGTGCCAGCAGCCTGGCCGGGGAATCACCCCTCCACTTT. Its translation: CASSLAGESPLHF.

Ten or more counts support this clonotype. The chain links TRBV4-1 to TRBJ2-3; 12 nucleotides align to TRBD2. From germline, CDR1 is MGHRA and CDR2 YSYEKL. The CDR3 consists of 14 residues. Germline trimming cut 9 bases from V and 0 bases from J; bases unmatched to any gene: 1. The CDR3 DNA reads TGCGCCAGTGGACTAGCGGGGAGCACAGATACGCAGTATTTT. This gives the protein CASGLAGSTDTQYF.

The CDR3 sequence is CASSHWSANTGELFF. CDR3 coding DNA: TGTGCCAGCAGCCATTGGTCCGCGAACACCGGGGAGCTGTTTTTT. The chain employs TRBV3-1 and TRBJ2-2, with D unresolved. Germline values: CDR1 LGHDT, CDR2 YNNKEL (reference sequence). CDR3 length: 15 amino acids. Trimming shortened V by 3 bases and J by 0 bases, and 8 bases separated the two germline ends. Looking up the rest from reference TRBV3-1 and TRBJ2-2 gives the full variable domain: DTAVSQTPKYLVTQMGNDKSIKCEQNLGHDTMYWYKQDSKKFLKIMFSYNNKELIINETVPNRFSPKSPDKAHLNLHINSLELGDSAVYFCASSHWSANTGELFFGEGSRLTVL.

The chain recombines TRBV21-1 with TRBJ1-5. TRBV21-1 is a known pseudogene. The CDR3 has 21 residues. CDR3 bases: TGTGCCAGCAGCAAAGTGGGAGCCGAGTTTCGCGGCAGGAGAAGCAATCAGCCCCAGCATTTT. Protein: CASSKVGAEFRGRRSNQPQHF.

This clonotype showed up just a few times. This chain connects TRBV10-3 to TRBJ2-7; the match to TRBD2 covers 7 bases. Looked up from germline, CDR1 is ENHRY and CDR2 is SYGVKD. The CDR3 covers 14 residues. V dropped 3 bases and J dropped 2; count of bases not matched to a gene: 4. As DNA, the CDR3 is TGTGCCATCAGTGAAGCGGGGTTAGCCTACGAGCAGTACTTC. This codes for CAISEAGLAYEQYF.

The chain recombines TRBV5-1 with TRBJ2-7; D ambiguous. CDR1 and CDR2 (germline): SGHRS, YFSETQ. CDR3 length: 14 amino acids. Trimming removed 0 bases at V and 2 bases at J, with 9 bases between. CDR3 region: CASSLGSMPYEQYF. CDR3 coding DNA: TGCGCCAGCAGCTTGGGCAGCATGCCCTACGAGCAGTACTTC.

This clonotype was counted between two and nine times. The gene calls are TRBV15 and TRBJ1-4; no definite D call. The CDR3 consists of 15 residues. Trimming pared 5 bases from V and 0 bases from J, leaving 10 bases between. The germline V gene has CDR1 LNHNV and CDR2 YYDKDF (reference sequence). The CDR3 loop is CATSSHRATNEKLFF. As DNA, the CDR3 is TGTGCCACCAGCTCTCACAGAGCAACTAATGAAAAACTGTTTTTT.

The V gene is TRBV13, the J gene TRBJ2-2; D might be TRBD2 (6 bases). Per the germline V gene, CDR1 is PRHDT and CDR2 is FYEKMQ (reference sequence). The CDR3 has 16 amino acids. V lost 5 bases to trimming and J lost 1 base, with 14 bases between them. As DNA, the CDR3 is TGTGCCAGCAGCCCCCCTGACGGGGGGAACACCGGGGAGCTGTTTTTT. Its translation is CASSPPDGGNTGELFF.

The chain carries TRBV28 and TRBJ1-2, with unresolved D. Germline V gene sequence: CDR1 MDHEN, CDR2 SYDVKM. The CDR3 extends over 13 amino acids. The ends were cut back, 3 bases at V and 4 bases at J, with 9 bases in the middle. The CDR3 loop reads CASSFIEAYGYTF. DNA for the CDR3: TGTGCCAGCAGTTTCATTGAAGCCTATGGCTACACCTTC.

There are a few counts of this clonotype. The chain employs TRBV6-5 and TRBJ2-7, with TRBD1 identical over 8 bases. V was pared by 3 bases and J by 7 bases, with 8 bases of the junction left unmatched. The germline gives CDR1 MNHEY, CDR2 SVGAGI. This CDR3 spans 14 amino acids. CDR3 DNA sequence: TGTGCCAGCAGTTATTCAACAGGGGGGAATGAGCAGTACTTC. Its protein is CASSYSTGGNEQYF.

This clonotype has only a few counts. The V and J genes are TRBV7-8 and TRBJ2-7; 8 nucleotides line up with TRBD1. The germline CDR1 and CDR2 sequences are SGHVS and FQNEAQ. With 3 bases clipped from V and 2 bases from J, the junction kept 6 bases outside the gene matches. This CDR3 has 15 amino acids. The CDR3 DNA follows: TGTGCCAGCAGCTTTCGGGACAGGCGCCCCTACGAGCAGTACTTC. Residues: CASSFRDRRPYEQYF.

This clonotype was counted a few times. V usage is TRBV5-1 and J usage is TRBJ2-3, with D possibly called TRBD1 or TRBD2 (7 bases each). The V gene lost 4 bases and the J gene lost 5 bases, with 11 bases spanning the gap. CDR3 length: 13 residues. In germline, CDR1 is SGHRS, CDR2 YFSETQ. The CDR3 DNA is TGCGCCAGCAGCCCAGGGGGGGAAGATACGCAGTATTTT. Residues: CASSPGGEDTQYF.

This clonotype occurred many times. The chain carries TRBV6-5 and TRBJ2-5, with D possibly TRBD1 on 5 matching bases. CDR1 MNHEY and CDR2 SVGAGI come from the germline V gene. This CDR3 comprises 14 residues. V dropped 2 bases and J dropped 0 bases, with 7 bases sitting between them. CDR3 amino acids: CASSYTGDQETQYF. DNA for the CDR3: TGTGCCAGCAGTTACACAGGCGACCAAGAGACCCAGTACTTC.

In its sample, this clonotype was seen once. J is TRBJ1-2 and V is TRBV5-1, with D unclear. V lost 4 bases and J 4 bases, leaving 11 bases between the germline ends. Germline-derived CDR1 and CDR2 are SGHRS and YFSETQ. This CDR3 spans 13 amino acids. The CDR3 DNA is TGCGCCAGCAGCCCGGACGGAATCTATGGCTACACCTTC. This translates into CASSPDGIYGYTF.

In regard to this clonotype: Germline and junction disagree at one end, which may indicate a read error. The gene calls are TRBV29-1 and TRBJ2-7, with a tentative D call TRBD2 (6 bases). CDR1 is SQVTM and CDR2 is ANQGSEA in the germline V gene. The CDR3 contains 14 residues. The CDR3, as DNA: TGCAGCGTTGAAGTAGCGGATCACTCCAACGAGCAGAACTTC. Translation: CSVEVADHSNEQNF.

The genes are TRBV5-1 and TRBJ2-7, with a tentative D call TRBD1 (5 bases). This CDR3 has 12 residues. Germline CDR1 SGHRS, CDR2 YFSETQ. Between the trimmed V and J ends, which lost 4 bases and 5 bases, there was a span of 10 bases. CDR3 coding DNA: TGCGCCAGCAGCACAGGACCCAACGAGCAGTACTTC. This sequence encodes CASSTGPNEQYF. The whole variable domain, remainder taken from reference TRBV5-1 and TRBJ2-7, is KAGVTQTPRYLIKTRGQQVTLSCSPISGHRSVSWYQQTPGQGLQFLFEYFSETQRNKGNFPGRFSGRQFSNSRSEMNVSTLELGDSALYLCASSTGPNEQYFGPGTRLTVT.

The J gene is TRBJ1-1, the V gene TRBV6-5, with 10 bases identical to TRBD1. V shed 0 bases and J 4 bases; nucleotides not matched to a gene: 14. The germline V gene has CDR1 MNHEY and CDR2 SVGAGI. The CDR3 runs to 19 residues. DNA of the CDR3: TGTGCCAGCAGTTACTCCCTCCCGGACAGGGGGAATAAGGGCACTGAAGCTTTCTTT. Encoded protein: CASSYSLPDRGNKGTEAFF.

In regard to this clonotype: A much bigger clone sits one base away, suggesting this may be a read error. CDR3: CASRLASYNERFF. CDR3 bases: TGTGCCAGCCGGCTAGCCTCCTACAATGAGCGGTTCTTC. This chain joins TRBV7-9 and TRBJ2-1, with D perhaps TRBD2 (5 bases). The CDR3 contains 13 residues. Germline V lookup: CDR1 SEHNR, CDR2 FQNEAQ (reference sequence).

The J gene is TRBJ1-1, the V gene TRBV12-3 or TRBV12-4; possibly TRBD1 for D (5 bases). The CDR3 totals 13 residues. Trimming left V 6 bases short and J 5 bases short, with 13 bases between. DNA for the CDR3: TGTGCCAGCAGCTACGAAGGGGTAACTGAAGCTTTCTTT. Protein: CASSYEGVTEAFF.

The chain carries TRBV3-1 and TRBJ2-3; 9 bases align to TRBD1. CDR3 size: 18 residues. J gave up 2 bases and V 1 base, and 10 bases lay outside the gene matches. The germline V gene has CDR1 LGHDT and CDR2 YNNKEL (reference sequence). CDR3 DNA: TGTGCCAGCAGCCAAGGTCCGGACAGGGGTCGCAACACAGATACGCAGTATTTT. It encodes CASSQGPDRGRNTDTQYF.

This clonotype was detected only a few times. This chain joins TRBV7-2 and TRBJ2-3, with D maybe TRBD1 (6 bases). Trimming removed 4 bases at V and 1 base at J, with 21 bases between. CDR3 size: 18 residues. Germline V gene lookup returns CDR1 SGHTA and CDR2 FQGNSA. The CDR3 loop is CASSSGTPRYRGTDTQYF. The CDR3 DNA reads as TGTGCCAGCAGCTCTGGGACCCCGAGGTACAGGGGCACAGATACGCAGTATTTT.

V gene TRBV5-5 combines with J gene TRBJ2-1, with D possibly matching TRBD1 (5 bases). Trimming took 4 bases from V and 8 from J, leaving 19 bases between them. This CDR3 is built from 15 residues. Germline values: CDR1 SGHKS, CDR2 YYEKEE (reference sequence). CDR3 bases: TGTGCCAGCAGCCAGGATATAGGGGCTGGCTATGAGCAGTTCTTC. Its translation: CASSQDIGAGYEQFF. Looking up the rest from reference TRBV5-5 and TRBJ2-1 gives the full variable domain: DAGVTQSPTHLIKTRGQQVTLRCSPISGHKSVSWYQQVLGQGPQFIFQYYEKEERGRGNFPDRFSARQFPNYSSELNVNALLLGDSALYLCASSQDIGAGYEQFFGPGTRLTVL.

V gene TRBV7-2 combines with J gene TRBJ1-3, with D possibly matching TRBD1 (5 bases). CDR3 length equals 14 residues. Between the trimmed V and J ends, which lost 4 bases and 4 bases, there was a span of 11 bases. Germline V gives CDR1 SGHTA, CDR2 FQGNSA. In DNA, the CDR3 is TGTGCCAGCAGCTATGGACAATCCGGAAACACCATATATTTT. It translates to CASSYGQSGNTIYF.